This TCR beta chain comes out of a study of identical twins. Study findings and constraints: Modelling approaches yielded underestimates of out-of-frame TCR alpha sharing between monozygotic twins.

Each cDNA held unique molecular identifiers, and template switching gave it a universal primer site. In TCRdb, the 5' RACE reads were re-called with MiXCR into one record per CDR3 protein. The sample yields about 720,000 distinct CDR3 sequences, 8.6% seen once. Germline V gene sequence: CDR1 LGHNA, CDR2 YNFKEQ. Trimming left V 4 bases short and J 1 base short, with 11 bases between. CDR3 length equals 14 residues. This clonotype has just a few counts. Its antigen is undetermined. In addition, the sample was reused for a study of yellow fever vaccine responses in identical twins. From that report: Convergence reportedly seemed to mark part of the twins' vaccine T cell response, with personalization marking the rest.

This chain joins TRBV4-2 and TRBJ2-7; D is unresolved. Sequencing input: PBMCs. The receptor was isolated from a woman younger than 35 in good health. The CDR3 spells CASSREATSYEQYF. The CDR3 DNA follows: TGTGCCAGCAGCCGAGAGGCAACGTCCTACGAGCAGTACTTC.